This TCR beta chain was profiled in a study of control samples from healthy donors and cancer patients. TCRdb keeps only in-frame clones here, not all; method: immunoSEQ multiplex PCR. Of tens of thousands of clones listed, about 89% are singletons. The germline gives CDR1 LNHDA, CDR2 SQIVND (reference sequence). V lost 4 bases to trimming and J lost 6 bases, with 12 bases between them. This CDR3 contains 13 residues. The rearrangement joins TRBV19 to TRBJ1-1, with D uncertain. The sequence came from a man aged 45-65 years in good health. Material: blood. The CDR3 loop is CASSKSNPPEAFF. The CDR3 DNA reads TGTGCCAGTAGTAAGTCCAATCCCCCTGAAGCTTTCTTT.